This TCR beta chain was sequenced during a study of T cell responses to AZD1222 COVID-19 vaccine. Whole-study results and caveats: Unmutated variant regions reportedly attract nearly half of all spike-specific TCRs.

Trimming stripped 7 bases from V and 8 bases from J, with 23 bases between. In germline, CDR1 is MDHEN, CDR2 SYDVKM. This CDR3 contains 16 residues. Concerning this clone itself: The antigen remains undetermined.

TCRdb's table, derived via immunoSEQ multiplex PCR, lists solely in-frame clones and lacks some. The sample consists of some 150,000 clones, 90% of them appearing once. The sample here was peripheral blood, taken on day 0 of AZD1222 vaccination. The V and J genes are TRBV28 and TRBJ1-4; tentative D call: TRBD1 (6 bases). This sequence was found in an adult in good health. CDR3 loop: CASTIGSAGGGEKLFF. The CDR3 DNA is TGTGCCAGCACGATAGGGAGTGCAGGAGGGGGGGAAAAACTGTTTTTT.